This T cell receptor beta chain was sequenced for a study of Ad26.COV2.S vaccination and SARS-CoV-2 variants. Described treatment: about 20 received Ad26.COV2.S at low or high dose, single or two shots; roughly five received placebo; per-sample allocation not given. Day 63 following the first vaccine or placebo injection was when the samples were taken. The method was immunoSEQ multiplex PCR; TCRdb's version includes in-frame clones alone and lacks a portion of them. Seen here are about 350,000 clones, 65% to 90% observed once, and the top ten hold over 8.5%. The CDR3 contains 14 residues. Germline V gives CDR1 SNHLY, CDR2 FYNNEI. V was clipped by 2 bases and J by 4 bases, with 12 bases between them.

Material: peripheral blood, obtained in a trial of Ad26.COV2.S vaccine versus placebo. The source of this sequence is a person aged 18-60 years who received the Ad26.COV2.S COVID-19 vaccine or a placebo. The chain employs TRBV2 and TRBJ2-7; D is perhaps TRBD2 (5 bases). CDR3 DNA: TGTGCCAGCAGTGAAAGAGAGGGCACTTACGAGCAGTACTTC. As protein: CASSEREGTYEQYF.